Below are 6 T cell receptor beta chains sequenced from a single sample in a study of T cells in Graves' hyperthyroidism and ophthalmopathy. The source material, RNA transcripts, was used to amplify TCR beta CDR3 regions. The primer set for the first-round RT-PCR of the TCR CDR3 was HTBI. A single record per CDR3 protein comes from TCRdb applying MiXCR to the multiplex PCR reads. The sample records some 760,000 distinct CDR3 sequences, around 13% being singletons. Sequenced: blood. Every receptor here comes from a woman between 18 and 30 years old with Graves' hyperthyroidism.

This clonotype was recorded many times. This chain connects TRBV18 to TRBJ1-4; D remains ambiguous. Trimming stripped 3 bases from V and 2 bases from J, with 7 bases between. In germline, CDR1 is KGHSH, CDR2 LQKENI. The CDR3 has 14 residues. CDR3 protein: CASSPQSTNEKLFF. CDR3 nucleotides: TGTGCCAGCTCACCGCAGAGTACTAATGAAAAACTGTTTTTT.

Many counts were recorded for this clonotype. CDR3 DNA: TGTGCCAGCAGCGTATTCGGGTCCAGCTCCTACAATGAGCAGTTCTTC. Amino acid sequence: CASSVFGSSSYNEQFF. The chain uses TRBV9 and TRBJ2-1, with D uncertain. The CDR3 extends over 16 amino acids. V lost 1 base to trimming and J lost 0 bases, with 11 bases between them. Germline V gene lookup returns CDR1 SGDLS and CDR2 YYNGEE.

CDR3 residues: CASSPPDRGVTGELFF. The CDR3 DNA reads as TGTGCCAGCAGTCCCCCGGACAGGGGAGTCACCGGGGAGCTGTTTTTT. This chain joins TRBV12-3 or TRBV12-4 and TRBJ2-2, with 9 bases aligning to TRBD1. Trimming cost V 5 bases and J 4 bases; bases outside gene matches: 8. The CDR3 spans 16 residues.

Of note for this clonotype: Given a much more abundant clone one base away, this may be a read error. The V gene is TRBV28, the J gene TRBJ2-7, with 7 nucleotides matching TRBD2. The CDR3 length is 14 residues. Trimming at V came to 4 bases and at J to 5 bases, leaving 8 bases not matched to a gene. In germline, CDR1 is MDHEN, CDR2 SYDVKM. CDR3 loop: CASSSVRGDDEQYF. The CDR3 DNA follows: TGTGCCAGCAGTTCAGTCCGGGGGGACGACGAGCAGTACTTC.

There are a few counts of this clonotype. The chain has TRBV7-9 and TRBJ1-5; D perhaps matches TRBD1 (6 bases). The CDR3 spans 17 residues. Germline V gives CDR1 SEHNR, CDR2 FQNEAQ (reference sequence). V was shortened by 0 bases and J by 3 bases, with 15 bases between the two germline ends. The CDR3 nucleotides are TGTGCCAGCAGCTTAGCGTGGGGGGCCCCCAACAATCAGCCCCAGCATTTT. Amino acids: CASSLAWGAPNNQPQHF.

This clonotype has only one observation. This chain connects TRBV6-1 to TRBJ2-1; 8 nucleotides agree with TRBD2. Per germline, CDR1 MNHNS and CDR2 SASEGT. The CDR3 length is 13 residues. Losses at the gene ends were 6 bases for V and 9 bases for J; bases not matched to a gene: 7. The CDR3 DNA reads TGTGCCAGCAGCCCGTCGGGGGGGCTTGAGCAGTTCTTC. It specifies CASSPSGGLEQFF.